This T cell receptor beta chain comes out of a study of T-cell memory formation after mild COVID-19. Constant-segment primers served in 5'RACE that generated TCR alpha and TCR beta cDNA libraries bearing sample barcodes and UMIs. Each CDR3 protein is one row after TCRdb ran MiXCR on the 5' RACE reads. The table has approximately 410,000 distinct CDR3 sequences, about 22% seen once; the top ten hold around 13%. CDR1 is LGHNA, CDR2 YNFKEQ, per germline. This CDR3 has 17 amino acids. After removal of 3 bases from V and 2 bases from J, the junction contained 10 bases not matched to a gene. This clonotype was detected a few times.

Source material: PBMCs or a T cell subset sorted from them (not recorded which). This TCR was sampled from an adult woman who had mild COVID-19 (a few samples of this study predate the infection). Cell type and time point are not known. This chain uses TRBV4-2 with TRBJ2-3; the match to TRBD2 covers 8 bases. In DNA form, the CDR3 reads TGTGCCAGCAGCCAGGGGGCGAGCGGGGGATACACAGATACGCAGTATTTT. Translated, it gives CASSQGASGGYTDTQYF.